The 6 T cell receptor beta chains presented below share a single source sample, sequenced in a study of glioma-infiltrating T cells. Using RNA template, CDR3s of TCR alpha and beta were amplified with iRepertoire arm-PCR. MiXCR, applied by TCRdb to the multiplex PCR reads, yields one record per CDR3 protein. The sample holds under 200,000 distinct CDR3 sequences, around 40% seen once. The source material was glioma tissue, nonneoplastic brain tissue, or PBMCs (not recorded which). These TCRs come from a human donor with low-grade glioma or glioblastoma, undergoing nonglioma brain surgery, or in good health (not recorded which).

As concerns this clonotype: This may be a read error: a much more frequent sequence differs by one nucleotide. This chain links TRBV2 with TRBJ1-6; no definite D call. There are 14 residues in the CDR3. In germline, CDR1 is SNHLY, CDR2 FYNNEI. The CDR3, as DNA: TGTGCCAGCTCTGGCAGACCGAATAATACACCCCTCCACTTT. It encodes CASSGRPNNTPLHF.

This clonotype was observed many times. The chain carries TRBV28 and TRBJ1-1; 7 nucleotides match TRBD1. The V and J ends lost 5 bases and 3 bases, in that order; junction bases with no gene match: 9. The CDR3 covers 15 residues. Germline CDR1 reads MDHEN; CDR2 reads SYDVKM. CDR3 region: CASSRQGSGYTEAFF. The CDR3, as DNA: TGTGCCAGCAGTCGACAGGGATCGGGGTACACTGAAGCTTTCTTT.

CDR3 coding DNA: TGTGCCAGCAGGCTGGGGGGGGTGGGCAATCAGCCCCAGCATTTT. It encodes CASRLGGVGNQPQHF. The chain carries TRBV2 and TRBJ1-5; maybe TRBD1 (5 bases). The V gene lost 6 bases and the J gene lost 2 bases, with 14 bases spanning the gap. The CDR3 is 15 residues long. Germline CDR1 is SNHLY and CDR2 is FYNNEI.

This clonotype was seen more than once but under ten times. This may come from a read error, since a much larger clone is one base off. This chain connects TRBV28 to TRBJ2-1; D unresolved. The CDR3 length is 12 residues. Germline V gives CDR1 MDHEN, CDR2 SYDVKM. The CDR3 nucleotides are TGTGCCAGCCGTGGCTCCTACAATGAGAAGTTCTTC. Protein product: CASRGSYNEKFF.

This clonotype has a handful of counts. Germline is not matched at one junction end, which may reflect a read error. The chain couples TRBV6-1 to TRBJ2-5, with D possibly TRBD2 on 6 matching bases. The CDR3 contains 12 residues. Germline-derived CDR1 and CDR2 are MNHNS and SASEGT. CDR3 DNA sequence: TGTGCCATCAGTGAGGAGGGTGAGACCCAGTACTTC. Translation: CAISEEGETQYF.

Turning to this clonotype: At one end the junction does not follow the germline gene, possibly because of a read error. The chain links TRBV11-2 to TRBJ2-7; 7 bases are a match to TRBD1. CDR3 length equals 17 residues. Germline V gives CDR1 SGHAT, CDR2 FQNNGV. CDR3 DNA sequence: TGTGCCAGCAGCTTAATCTTCTCGCTCGACAGGGCATACGAGAAGTACTTC. Protein sequence: CASSLIFSLDRAYEKYF.